This T cell receptor (beta chain) was captured by sequencing in a study of cytomegalovirus exposure and HLA in healthy donors. For the study at large: The same platform used for the roughly 600 first-cohort repertoires was also used for the 120 or so validation repertoires, as a later analysis reported. The study's findings and limits: Investigators reported around 150 TCR beta chains as tied to cytomegalovirus. First-cohort TCR clusters tended to co-occur in the roughly 130 validation repertoires, a later analysis found.

Only a few counts were recorded for this clone. What it binds is unknown. The donors were members of the validation cohort, which comprised approximately 120 subjects and was separate from the first cohort of fewer than 700 subjects. Here immunoSEQ multiplex PCR was the method, and the copy in TCRdb shows in-frame clones only, minus some. This sample has under 100,000 clones, with approximately 96% found just once. Sequences were obtained from PBMCs. This TCR came from a woman aged 18-29 years in good health and CMV-seronegative.

DNA of the CDR3: TGTGCCAGCAGCTGGGGCGACAGCTCCTACAATGAGCAGTTCTTC. Its translation: CASSWGDSSYNEQFF. The chain links TRBV7-8 to TRBJ2-1; tentatively, D is TRBD1 (5 bases). The germline gives CDR1 SGHVS, CDR2 FQNEAQ. This CDR3 has 15 amino acids. V was trimmed by 4 bases and J by 0 bases, leaving 10 bases between them. Together with reference TRBV7-8 and TRBJ2-1, the CDR3 gives the full variable domain: GAGVSQSPRYKVAKRGQDVALRCDPISGHVSLFWYQQALGQGPEFLTYFQNEAQLDKSGLPSDRFFAERPEGSVSTLKIQRTQQEDSAVYLCASSWGDSSYNEQFFGPGTRLTVL.